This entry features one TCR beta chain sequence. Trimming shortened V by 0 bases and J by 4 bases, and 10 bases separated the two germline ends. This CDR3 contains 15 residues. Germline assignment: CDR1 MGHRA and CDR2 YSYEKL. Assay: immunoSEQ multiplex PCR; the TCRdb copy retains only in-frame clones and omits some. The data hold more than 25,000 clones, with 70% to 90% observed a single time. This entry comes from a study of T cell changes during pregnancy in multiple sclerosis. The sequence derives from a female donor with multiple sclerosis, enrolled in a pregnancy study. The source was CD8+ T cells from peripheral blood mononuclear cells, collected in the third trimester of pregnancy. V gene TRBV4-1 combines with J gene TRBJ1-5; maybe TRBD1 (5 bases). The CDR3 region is CASSQEGVENQPQHF. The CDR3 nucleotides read TGCGCCAGCAGCCAAGAAGGGGTGGAGAATCAGCCCCAGCATTTT.